This passage covers 8 T cell receptor beta chains from one sample sequenced in a study of T cells in Graves' hyperthyroidism and ophthalmopathy. The source material, RNA transcripts, was used to amplify TCR beta CDR3 regions. The TCR CDR3 was amplified in a first-round RT-PCR using the HTBI primer set. MiXCR, applied by TCRdb to the multiplex PCR reads, yields one record per CDR3 protein. Of approximately 600,000 distinct CDR3 sequences in the sample, approximately 15% were seen once. The specimen was blood. Source of these receptors: a woman aged 35 to 49 with Graves' ophthalmopathy.

This sequence joins TRBV20-1 and TRBJ2-5, with 7 nucleotides matching TRBD2. J lost 5 bases, V lost 4 bases, and 13 bases had no gene match. The CDR3 loop spans 15 amino acids. Germline V gene data show CDR1 as DFQATT and CDR2 as SNEGSKA (reference sequence). CDR3 nucleotides: TGCAGTGCTACCCAACTTAACGGAGCGGGGGAGACCCAGTACTTC. Its translation is CSATQLNGAGETQYF.

Points on this clonotype: Since a much larger clone is just one base distant, this may be a read error. The chain couples TRBV27 to TRBJ1-6; the D gene is possibly TRBD1 (5 bases). The germline CDR1 and CDR2 sequences are MNHEY and SMNVEV (reference sequence). V was pared by 4 bases and J by 8 bases, with 15 bases between. The CDR3 is 15 amino acids. CDR3 sequence reads: CASSSSGVGDSPLHF. The DNA for the CDR3 is TGTGCCAGCAGTTCCTCGGGGGTGGGGGATTCACCCCTCCACTTT.

This clonotype occurred many times. The V and J genes are TRBV11-2 and TRBJ2-2; D remains ambiguous. The CDR3 length is 13 residues. Germline V gene data show CDR1 as SGHAT and CDR2 as FQNNGV. V was shortened by 5 bases and J by 7 bases, with 11 bases between the two germline ends. CDR3 in amino acids: CASSPRVGGELFF. The CDR3 DNA is TGTGCCAGCAGCCCAAGGGTGGGCGGGGAGCTGTTTTTT.

This clonotype was seen at least ten times. The chain uses TRBV20-1 and TRBJ2-5; 12 bases fit TRBD2. CDR1 and CDR2 (germline): DFQATT, SNEGSKA (reference sequence). This CDR3 contains 15 residues. V was clipped by 3 bases and J by 5 bases; unmatched bases: 7. The CDR3 DNA reads as TGCAGTGCTAGGAGACTAGCGGGAGCCTCGGAGACCCAGTACTTC. This codes for CSARRLAGASETQYF.

In this sample, this clonotype turned up many times. The CDR3 region is CASSQDPKSNQPQHF. CDR3 DNA: TGCGCCAGCAGCCAAGATCCCAAAAGCAATCAGCCCCAGCATTTT. This chain joins TRBV4-1 and TRBJ1-5; unclear D gene. There are 15 residues in the CDR3. CDR1 is MGHRA and CDR2 is YSYEKL in the germline V gene. Trimming took 0 bases from V and 1 from J, leaving 7 bases between them.

This clonotype was seen many times. V is TRBV6-1 and J is TRBJ1-1, with TRBD1 identical over 8 bases. This CDR3 comprises 15 residues. Germline CDR1 MNHNS, CDR2 SASEGT. After removal of 5 bases from V and 6 bases from J, the junction contained 11 bases not matched to a gene. The CDR3 protein is CASSPQGAYVAEAFF. In DNA form, the CDR3 reads TGTGCCAGCAGTCCCCAGGGGGCCTACGTCGCTGAAGCTTTCTTT.

This chain joins TRBV11-2 and TRBJ1-2, with 7 bases that match TRBD1. CDR3 length: 16 residues. Germline V CDR1 and CDR2: SGHAT, FQNNGV. The J segment lost 0 bases and the V segment lost 5 bases, leaving 9 bases of the junction unmatched. CDR3 region: CASSPGPDRANYGYTF. The CDR3 coding sequence is TGTGCCAGCAGCCCCGGGCCCGACAGGGCTAACTATGGCTACACCTTC.

This clonotype was seen at least ten times. The rearrangement links TRBV20-1 to TRBJ2-7, with D unresolved. From germline, CDR1 is DFQATT and CDR2 SNEGSKA (reference sequence). Trimming removed 3 bases from V and 5 bases from J, with 14 bases in between. The CDR3 is 13 amino acids. In DNA form, the CDR3 reads TGCAGTGCTAGCCCCCTCAACCCTCACGAGCAGTACTTC. Translation: CSASPLNPHEQYF.